Following are 2 T cell receptor beta chains from one sample sequenced in a study of cytomegalovirus exposure and HLA in healthy donors. The repertoire was sequenced with immunoSEQ multiplex PCR; TCRdb's copy has only in-frame clones and lacks some. The data show about 70,000 clones, with about 93% seen just once and about 1.4% held by the top ten. Sequenced input: PBMCs. The receptor set was obtained from a man between 18 and 35 years old in good health and CMV-seropositive.

The chain employs TRBV27 and TRBJ2-3; TRBD1 matches 8 bases. V dropped 3 bases and J dropped 2; count of bases not matched to a gene: 1. This CDR3 is 14 amino acids long. Germline values: CDR1 MNHEY, CDR2 SMNVEV (reference sequence). CDR3 residues: CASSLGQATDTQYF. The CDR3 DNA is TGTGCCAGCAGTTTGGGACAGGCCACAGATACGCAGTATTTT.

The chain joins TRBV5-1 to TRBJ2-5; tentative D call: TRBD2 (5 bases). The germline V gene encodes CDR1 SGHRS and CDR2 YFSETQ. The CDR3 contains 16 residues. V was cut by 5 bases and J by 1 base, with 18 bases left in between. The CDR3 sequence: CASRPAATRLQETQYF. CDR3 in DNA: TGCGCCAGCAGACCAGCGGCAACGAGGCTCCAAGAGACCCAGTACTTC.